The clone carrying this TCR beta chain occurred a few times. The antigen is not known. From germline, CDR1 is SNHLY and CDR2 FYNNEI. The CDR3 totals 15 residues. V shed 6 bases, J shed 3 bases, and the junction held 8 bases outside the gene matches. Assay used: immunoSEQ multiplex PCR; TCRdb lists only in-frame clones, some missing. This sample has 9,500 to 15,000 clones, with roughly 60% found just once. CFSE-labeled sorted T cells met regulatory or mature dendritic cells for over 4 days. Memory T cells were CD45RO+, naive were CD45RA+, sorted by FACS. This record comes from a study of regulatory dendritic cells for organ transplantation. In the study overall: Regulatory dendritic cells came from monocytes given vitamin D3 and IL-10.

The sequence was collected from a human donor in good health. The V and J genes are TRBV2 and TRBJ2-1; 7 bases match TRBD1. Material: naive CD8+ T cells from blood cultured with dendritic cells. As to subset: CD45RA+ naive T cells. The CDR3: CASSGPRDSYNEQFF. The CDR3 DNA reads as TGTGCCAGCAGCGGCCCTCGGGACAGCTACAATGAGCAGTTCTTC.